This TCR beta chain emerged from a study of tumor and adjacent non-tumor tissue in lung cancer. Study context: The patients, around 10 men and roughly 5 women, were roughly 30 to 76 with stage I to III disease. Each sample yielded around 4 million productive TCRbeta reads on average. Findings and caveats of the study: TCR diversity was significantly greater in tumor than normal lung tissue.

The library came from three nested PCR rounds adapted from ARM-PCR protocols. In TCRdb, the multiplex PCR reads were re-called with MiXCR into one record per CDR3 protein. Of 120,000 or so distinct CDR3 sequences listed, 66% were seen once; the top ten hold roughly 13%. No cell sorting was done before RNA was extracted from the tissue. Chemotherapy-naive patients with new lung cancer underwent thoracic surgery in China, August–late 2014. With respect to this clonotype: Its antigen is undetermined.

CDR3 size: 13 residues. CDR1 SGHAT and CDR2 FQNNGV come from the germline V gene. V lost 5 bases and J lost 10, with 15 bases in between. The J gene is TRBJ2-1, the V gene TRBV11-2; no clear D. The material sequenced was lung tumor tissue. This TCR came from a man younger than 45 with non-small cell lung cancer. CDR3 sequence: CASSPQLTIEQFF. CDR3 nucleotide sequence: TGTGCCAGCAGCCCACAGCTGACGATAGAGCAGTTCTTC.